These 13 T cell receptor beta chains were sequenced from one sample in a study of blood T cell repertoires in COVID-19. Libraries were prepared by immunoSEQ multiplex PCR; TCRdb keeps only in-frame clonotypes and omits some of them. The table has 250,000 to 350,000 clones, around 90% seen once. The sequencing sample was made of PBMCs or T cells enriched from blood (not recorded which). These receptors came from a woman in her fifties or sixties who had recovered from COVID-19.

The chain has TRBV19 and TRBJ1-2; 9 nucleotides line up with TRBD1. Germline CDR1 and CDR2: LNHDA and SQIVND (reference sequence). The CDR3 runs to 16 residues. V lost 4 bases and J lost 3; bases outside the gene matches: 9. The CDR3 reads CASSTTGTGYHYGYTF. CDR3 DNA: TGTGCCAGTAGTACGACCGGGACAGGGTACCACTATGGCTACACCTTC.

This clone showed up just a few times. The chain employs TRBV28 and TRBJ2-3, with D tentatively TRBD1 (5 bases). The CDR3 runs 16 residues. Looked up from germline, CDR1 is MDHEN and CDR2 is SYDVKM. V shed 5 bases and J shed 0 bases, with 15 bases lying between them. CDR3 region: CASSDDKGPSTDTQYF. CDR3 nucleotide sequence: TGTGCCAGCAGTGACGACAAGGGGCCTAGCACAGATACGCAGTATTTT.

The chain combines TRBV13 with TRBJ2-5; 7 nucleotides align to TRBD1. CDR3 length: 13 amino acids. Looked up from germline, CDR1 is PRHDT and CDR2 is FYEKMQ (reference sequence). Trimming at V came to 4 bases and at J to 2 bases, leaving 1 base not matched to a gene. The CDR3 here is CASSSGQQETQYF. The CDR3 DNA reads as TGTGCCAGCAGCTCGGGACAGCAAGAGACCCAGTACTTC.

V is TRBV7-9 and J is TRBJ1-5; D is perhaps TRBD1 (6 bases). Germline V gene lookup returns CDR1 SEHNR and CDR2 FQNEAQ (reference sequence). This CDR3 comprises 14 residues. V lost 6 bases to trimming and J lost 6 bases, with 15 bases between them. The CDR3 DNA sequence: TGTGCCAGCAGGCTACAGGGAGATATTCAGCCCCAGCATTTT. As protein: CASRLQGDIQPQHF.

Here the CDR3 DNA reads TGTGCCAGCAGCCGGGATTTTCTGGCCGGGGAGCTGTTTTTT. Protein: CASSRDFLAGELFF. The rearrangement links TRBV11-2 to TRBJ2-2, with a weak D call TRBD2 (5 bases). CDR3 length: 14 residues. Germline lookup yields CDR1 SGHAT and CDR2 FQNNGV. The germline V and J ends were trimmed by 5 bases and 6 bases, with 13 bases remaining between them.

V is TRBV2 and J is TRBJ2-2; a weak D match, TRBD2 (5 bases). V gave up 7 bases and J gave up 1 base, with 13 bases separating them. CDR1 is SNHLY, CDR2 FYNNEI, per germline. The CDR3 is 15 residues long. The CDR3 DNA reads TGTGCCAGCACTCCTGGACGGGGGAACACCGGGGAGCTGTTTTTT. This encodes CASTPGRGNTGELFF.

This clone showed up just a few times. The rearrangement joins TRBV10-2 to TRBJ2-1; maybe TRBD2 (6 bases). The V gene lost 4 bases and the J gene lost 4 bases, with 11 bases spanning the gap. The CDR3 extends over 14 amino acids. Germline CDR1 and CDR2: WSHSY and SAAADI. The CDR3 coding sequence is TGCGCCAGCAGTGGGACTACGAGGTACAATGAGCAGTTCTTC. Residues: CASSGTTRYNEQFF.

V usage is TRBV11-2 and J usage is TRBJ2-2; D call uncertain. Germline lookup yields CDR1 SGHAT and CDR2 FQNNGV. The CDR3 runs to 14 residues. V was shortened by 3 bases and J by 5 bases, with 10 bases between the two germline ends. The CDR3 DNA sequence: TGTGCCAGCAGCTTGACAACACGAACCGGGGAGCTGTTTTTT. Its protein is CASSLTTRTGELFF.

The genes are TRBV19 and TRBJ2-7, with D possibly TRBD1 on 6 matching bases. The length of the CDR3 is 15 residues. Germline assignment: CDR1 LNHDA and CDR2 SQIVND (reference sequence). V lost 5 bases and J lost 2, with 16 bases in between. The CDR3 coding sequence is TGTGCCAGTAGTCCCCTGAGGGGGAGAACCTACGAGCAGTACTTC. Encoded protein: CASSPLRGRTYEQYF. The full variable domain, with the rest looked up from reference TRBV19 and TRBJ2-7, is DGGITQSPKYLFRKEGQNVTLSCEQNLNHDAMYWYRQDPGQGLRLIYYSQIVNDFQKGDIAEGYSVSREKKESFPLTVTSAQKNPTAFYLCASSPLRGRTYEQYFGPGTRLTVT.

V gene TRBV6-6 combines with J gene TRBJ1-4, with D hard to call. Germline V CDR1 and CDR2: MNHNY, SVGAGI (reference sequence). Trimming removed 7 bases at V and 6 bases at J, with 15 bases between. The CDR3 is made up of 14 amino acids. CDR3 protein: CASTTNGGYEKLFF. The CDR3 coding sequence is TGTGCCAGCACTACGAATGGAGGTTATGAAAAACTGTTTTTT.

The chain has TRBV14 and TRBJ2-2, with D possibly TRBD2 on 5 matching bases. The CDR3 spans 14 residues. CDR1 and CDR2 from the germline V gene are SGHDN and FVKESK. The V gene lost 3 bases and the J gene lost 1 base, with 6 bases spanning the gap. The CDR3 DNA sequence: TGTGCCAGCAGCCATCGGGGGAACACCGGGGAGCTGTTTTTT. This encodes CASSHRGNTGELFF.

This clone was observed a few times. The chain combines TRBV27 with TRBJ2-7; D is perhaps TRBD1 (6 bases). Germline CDR1 reads MNHEY; CDR2 reads SMNVEV (reference sequence). This CDR3 spans 13 amino acids. V gave up 6 bases and J gave up 0 bases, with 9 bases separating them. The CDR3 protein is CASRQGSSYEQYF. The CDR3 nucleotides read TGTGCCAGCAGACAGGGTAGCTCCTACGAGCAGTACTTC.

The chain employs TRBV11-1 and TRBJ2-1; the match to TRBD2 covers 7 bases. With V trimmed by 5 bases and J by 4 bases, 8 bases remained unmatched. There are 15 residues in the CDR3. Germline V lookup: CDR1 SGHAT, CDR2 FQDESV (reference sequence). The CDR3 coding sequence is TGTGCCAGCAGCCCCGCTAGCGGCAGGTACAATGAGCAGTTCTTC. Protein sequence: CASSPASGRYNEQFF. Together with reference TRBV11-1 and TRBJ2-1, the CDR3 gives the full variable domain: EAEVAQSPRYKITEKSQAVAFWCDPISGHATLYWYRQILGQGPELLVQFQDESVVDDSQLPKDRFSAERLKGVDSTLKIQPAELGDSAMYLCASSPASGRYNEQFFGPGTRLTVL.